Listed below are T cell receptor beta chains from one sample, sequenced in a study of blood T cells in healthy people across ages. MiXCR was run by TCRdb on the 5' RACE reads, yielding one entry per CDR3 protein. The sample consists of some 790,000 distinct CDR3 sequences, 29% of them appearing once. Sequencing was done on a sample of blood. The receptors derive from a woman aged 80 or over in good health. CDR3s include the opening cysteine and the closing phenylalanine or tryptophan. The D gene is left open where the match is weak. Not all rows give a size; the values are once, few, many and, for expanded clones, a class.

clone_size | j_call | d_call | v_call | cdr3_nt | cdr3_aa
many | TRBJ2-5 | - | TRBV6-5 | TGTGCCAGCAGATATAACCGGGACATACAAGAGACCCAGTACTTC | CASRYNRDIQETQYF
many | TRBJ2-3 | - | TRBV7-6 | TGTGCCAGCAGCTTACCCCCCCCCACAGATACGCAGTATTTT | CASSLPPPTDTQYF
once | TRBJ1-3 | - | TRBV20-1 | TGCAGTGCTAGATCCTTCGGGGCCCTCTCCCACTCTGGAAACACCATATATTTT | CSARSFGALSHSGNTIYF
- | TRBJ1-3 | - | TRBV3-1 | TGTGCCAGCAGCCAACTAGGAAACACCATATATTTT | CASSQLGNTIYF
- | TRBJ2-3 | - | TRBV2 | TGTGCCAGCGATAGGGACCCCGGGGATACGCAGTATTTT | CASDRDPGDTQYF
many | TRBJ2-4 | TRBD2 | TRBV6-2/TRBV6-3 | TGTGCCAGCAGTTACCCGAATTGGGGAGGGACTAAAGCCAAAAACATTCAGTACTTC | CASSYPNWGGTKAKNIQYF
few | TRBJ2-7 | TRBD1 | TRBV4-3 | TGCGCCAGCAGCCAAGATATGAGACAGGGGGGGAATGAGCAGTACTTC | CASSQDMRQGGNEQYF
- | TRBJ1-1 | TRBD1 | TRBV6-6 | TGTGCCACTACGTACGTACAGGGGAGGAACACTGAAGCTTTCTTT | CATTYVQGRNTEAFF
many | TRBJ1-2 | TRBD1 | TRBV20-1 | TGCAGTCACCAAAAGACGACAGGGAACTATGGCTACACCTTC | CSHQKTTGNYGYTF
- | TRBJ1-5 | - | TRBV20-1 | TGCAGTGCGAGGGAGGTTGGCAATCAGCCCCAGCATTTT | CSAREVGNQPQHF
- | TRBJ1-5 | - | TRBV6-5 | TGTGCCAGCAGTCCCCGGACACATAGCAATCAGCCCCAGCATTTT | CASSPRTHSNQPQHF
- | TRBJ2-7 | TRBD1 | TRBV5-1 | TGCGCCAGCAGCCAAGGACAGGAACCCACCTACGAGCAGTACTTC | CASSQGQEPTYEQYF
- | TRBJ2-3 | - | TRBV6-2/TRBV6-3 | TGTGCCAGCAATGGCCGGGCCTTCGGGGCAGATACGCAGTATTTT | CASNGRAFGADTQYF
many | TRBJ2-3 | - | TRBV6-1 | TGTGCCAGCAGGGAGAGCGGAGATACGCAGTATTTT | CASRESGDTQYF
many | TRBJ2-6 | - | TRBV12-3/TRBV12-4 | TGTGCCAGCAGTTTCGCAAGCTCTGGGGCCAACGTCCTGACTTTC | CASSFASSGANVLTF
- | TRBJ1-2 | - | TRBV7-9 | TGTGCCAGCAGCTCAAACTCCCAATCTAACTATGGCTACACCTTC | CASSSNSQSNYGYTF
- | TRBJ2-1 | TRBD2 | TRBV20-1 | TGCAGTGCCCCTGGACTAGCGGGCTCCTCCTACAATGAGCAGTTCTTC | CSAPGLAGSSYNEQFF
many | TRBJ2-1 | - | TRBV3-1 | TGTGCCAGCAGCCACTCCAGGGGCGAGCAGTTCTTC | CASSHSRGEQFF
- | TRBJ2-1 | - | TRBV28 | TGTGCCAGCAGTGGGCGATCAGGGATAGGCTACAATGAGCAGTTCTTC | CASSGRSGIGYNEQFF
- | TRBJ2-7 | - | TRBV7-2 | TGTGCCAGCAGCCAAGGGTCCGGGGGCTACGAGCAGTACTTC | CASSQGSGGYEQYF
many | TRBJ2-7 | - | TRBV6-5 | TGTGCCAGCAGTTCGACAGGACCGCGTCCCGAGCAGTACTTC | CASSSTGPRPEQYF
- | TRBJ2-1 | TRBD2 | TRBV11-2 | TGTACCAGCAGCTTGGGACTAGCGGGAAATGGGCAGTTCTTC | CTSSLGLAGNGQFF
few | TRBJ1-5 | - | TRBV2 | TGTGCCAGCAGTGAAGCGTGGGGGGAGAACTATAGCAATCAGCCCCAGCATTTT | CASSEAWGENYSNQPQHF
- | TRBJ2-3 | - | TRBV5-6 | TGTGCCAGTAGCCCCGGGACGGCGGATACGCTGTATTTT | CASSPGTADTLYF
many | TRBJ1-5 | TRBD1 | TRBV12-3/TRBV12-4 | TGTGCCAGCAGTGTAGACAGGGTGAATCAGCCCCAGCATTTT | CASSVDRVNQPQHF
many | TRBJ2-1 | TRBD2 | TRBV15 | TGTGCCACCAGCAGGGGACTAGCGGGGGCCTACAATGAGCAGTTCTTC | CATSRGLAGAYNEQFF
- | TRBJ2-7 | - | TRBV4-3 | TGCGCCAGCAGCCAAGTTTACGGCTTCGACGAGCAGTACTTC | CASSQVYGFDEQYF
- | TRBJ2-1 | - | TRBV3-1 | TGTGCCAGCAGCCGAACCGGGTCCCGAAGGACCAATGAGCAGTTCTTC | CASSRTGSRRTNEQFF
many | TRBJ1-2 | TRBD1 | TRBV5-1 | TGCGCCAGCAGCTTCGACAGGGGCCATGGCTACACCTTC | CASSFDRGHGYTF
many | TRBJ2-7 | - | TRBV5-1 | TGCGCCAGCAGCCCCATCGACCGTTCAGGAGAGCAGTACTTC | CASSPIDRSGEQYF
- | TRBJ2-7 | - | TRBV6-2/TRBV6-3 | TGTGCCAGCAGTCTCCGCGGCTACTACGAGCAGTACTTC | CASSLRGYYEQYF
- | TRBJ1-5 | - | TRBV12-3/TRBV12-4 | TGTGCCAGCAGTAGCGGGGTTCCCAATCAGCCCCAGCATTTT | CASSSGVPNQPQHF
many | TRBJ1-1 | - | TRBV6-6 | TGTGCCAGCAGTTACTCCAGGGTGAACACTGAAGCTTTCTTT | CASSYSRVNTEAFF
many | TRBJ2-5 | TRBD2 | TRBV20-1 | TGCAGTGCCGGTCCTAGCGGGGAAGAGACCCAGTACTTC | CSAGPSGEETQYF
many | TRBJ1-6 | - | TRBV7-2 | TGTGCCAGCAGCTTAGTCGGGGAAAATTCACCCCTCCACTTT | CASSLVGENSPLHF